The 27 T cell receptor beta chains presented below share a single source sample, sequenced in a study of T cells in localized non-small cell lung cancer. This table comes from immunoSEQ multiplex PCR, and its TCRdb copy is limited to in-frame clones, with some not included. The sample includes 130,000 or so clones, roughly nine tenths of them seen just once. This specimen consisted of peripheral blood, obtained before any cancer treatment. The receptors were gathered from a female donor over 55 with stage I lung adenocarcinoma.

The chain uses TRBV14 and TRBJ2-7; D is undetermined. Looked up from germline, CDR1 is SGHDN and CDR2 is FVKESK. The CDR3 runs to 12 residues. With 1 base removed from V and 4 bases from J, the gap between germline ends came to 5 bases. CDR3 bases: TGTGCCAGCAGCCAAGTCCCGTACGAGCAGTACTTC. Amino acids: CASSQVPYEQYF.

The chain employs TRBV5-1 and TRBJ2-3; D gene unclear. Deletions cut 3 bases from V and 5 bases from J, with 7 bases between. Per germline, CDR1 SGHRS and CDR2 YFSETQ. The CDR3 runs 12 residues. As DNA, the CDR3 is TGCGCCAGCAGCTCTTCGGGAGATACGCAGTATTTT. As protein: CASSSSGDTQYF. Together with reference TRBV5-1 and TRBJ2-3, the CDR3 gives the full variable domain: KAGVTQTPRYLIKTRGQQVTLSCSPISGHRSVSWYQQTPGQGLQFLFEYFSETQRNKGNFPGRFSGRQFSNSRSEMNVSTLELGDSALYLCASSSSGDTQYFGPGTRLTVL.

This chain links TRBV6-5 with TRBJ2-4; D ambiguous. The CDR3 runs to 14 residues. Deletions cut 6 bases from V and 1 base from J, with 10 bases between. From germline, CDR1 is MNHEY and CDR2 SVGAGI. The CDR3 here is CASRTGMAKNIQYF. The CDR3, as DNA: TGTGCCAGCAGGACGGGTATGGCCAAAAACATTCAGTACTTC.

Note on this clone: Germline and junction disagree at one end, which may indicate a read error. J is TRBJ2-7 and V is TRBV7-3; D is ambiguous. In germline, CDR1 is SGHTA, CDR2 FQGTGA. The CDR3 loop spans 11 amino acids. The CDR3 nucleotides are TGTGCCAGCAGGTTAAACGACGAGCAGTACTTC. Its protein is CASRLNDEQYF.

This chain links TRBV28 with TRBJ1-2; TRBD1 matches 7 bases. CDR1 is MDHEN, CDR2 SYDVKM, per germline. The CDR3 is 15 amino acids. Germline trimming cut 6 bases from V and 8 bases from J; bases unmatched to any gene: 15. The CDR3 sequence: CASRTPGTVLRGYTF. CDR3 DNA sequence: TGTGCCAGCAGAACCCCCGGGACAGTTTTGAGAGGCTACACCTTC.

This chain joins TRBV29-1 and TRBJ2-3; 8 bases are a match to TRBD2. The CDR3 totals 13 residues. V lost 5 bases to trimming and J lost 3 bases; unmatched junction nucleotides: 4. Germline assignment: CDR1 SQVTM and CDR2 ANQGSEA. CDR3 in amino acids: CSVSGGRTDTQYF. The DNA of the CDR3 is TGCAGCGTTAGTGGCGGGAGGACAGATACGCAGTATTTT.

CDR3 amino acids: CASSKVPPGRNPETQYF. The CDR3 nucleotides read TGTGCCAGCAGCAAAGTACCACCGGGACGCAACCCGGAGACCCAGTACTTC. This chain connects TRBV21-1 to TRBJ2-5. TRBV21-1 is marked as a pseudogene. This CDR3 has 17 residues.

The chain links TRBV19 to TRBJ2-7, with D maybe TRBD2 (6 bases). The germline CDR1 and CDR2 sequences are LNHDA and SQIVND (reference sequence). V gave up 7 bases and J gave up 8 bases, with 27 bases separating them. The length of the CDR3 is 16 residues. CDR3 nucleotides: TGTGCCAGTACCCCCGGGACTTTCACCTCCCCCGACAAGCAGTACTTC. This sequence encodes CASTPGTFTSPDKQYF. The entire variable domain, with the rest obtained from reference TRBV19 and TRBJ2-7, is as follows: DGGITQSPKYLFRKEGQNVTLSCEQNLNHDAMYWYRQDPGQGLRLIYYSQIVNDFQKGDIAEGYSVSREKKESFPLTVTSAQKNPTAFYLCASTPGTFTSPDKQYFGPGTRLTVT.

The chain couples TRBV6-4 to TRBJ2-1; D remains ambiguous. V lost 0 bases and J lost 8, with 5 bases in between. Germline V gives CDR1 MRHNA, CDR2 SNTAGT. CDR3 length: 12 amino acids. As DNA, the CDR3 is TGTGCCAGCAGTGACTCGGGCTATGAGCAGTTCTTC. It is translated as CASSDSGYEQFF.

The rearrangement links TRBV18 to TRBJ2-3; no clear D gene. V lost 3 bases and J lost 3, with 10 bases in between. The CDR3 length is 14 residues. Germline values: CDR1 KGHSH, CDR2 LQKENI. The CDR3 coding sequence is TGTGCCAGCTCACCGGCCAGAAAAACAGATACGCAGTATTTT. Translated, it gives CASSPARKTDTQYF.

In DNA form, the CDR3 reads TGTGCCAGCAGCCCCGGACAGGGCGGACAGCCCCAGCATTTT. This translates into CASSPGQGGQPQHF. The V call is TRBV7-9, the J call TRBJ1-5; 8 bases agree with TRBD1. The germline V gene has CDR1 SEHNR and CDR2 FQNEAQ (reference sequence). The trim removed 5 bases at V and 7 bases at J, leaving 7 bases unmatched. CDR3 length: 14 amino acids.

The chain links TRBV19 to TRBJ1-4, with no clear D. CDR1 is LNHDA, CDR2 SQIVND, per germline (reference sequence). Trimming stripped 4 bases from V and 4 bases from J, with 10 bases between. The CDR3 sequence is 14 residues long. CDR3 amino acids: CASSNRPGNEKLFF. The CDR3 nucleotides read TGTGCCAGTAGTAATAGGCCGGGTAATGAAAAACTGTTTTTT.

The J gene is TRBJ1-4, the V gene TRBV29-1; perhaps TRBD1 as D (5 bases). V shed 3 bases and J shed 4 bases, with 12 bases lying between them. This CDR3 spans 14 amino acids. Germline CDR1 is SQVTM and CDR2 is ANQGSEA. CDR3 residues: CSVDPTGVNEKLFF. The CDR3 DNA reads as TGCAGCGTTGATCCTACAGGCGTTAATGAAAAACTGTTTTTT.

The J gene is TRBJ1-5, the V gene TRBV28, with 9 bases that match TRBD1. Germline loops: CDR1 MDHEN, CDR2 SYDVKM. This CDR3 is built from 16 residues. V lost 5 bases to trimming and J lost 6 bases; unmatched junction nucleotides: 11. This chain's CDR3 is CASSPTSGTGLQPQHF. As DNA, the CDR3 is TGTGCCAGCAGTCCTACTTCCGGGACAGGGCTTCAGCCCCAGCATTTT.

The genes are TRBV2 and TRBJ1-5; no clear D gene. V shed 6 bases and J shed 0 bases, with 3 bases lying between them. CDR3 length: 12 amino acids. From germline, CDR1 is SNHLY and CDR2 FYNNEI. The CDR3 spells CASRYSNQPQHF. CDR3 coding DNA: TGTGCCAGCAGATATAGCAATCAGCCCCAGCATTTT.

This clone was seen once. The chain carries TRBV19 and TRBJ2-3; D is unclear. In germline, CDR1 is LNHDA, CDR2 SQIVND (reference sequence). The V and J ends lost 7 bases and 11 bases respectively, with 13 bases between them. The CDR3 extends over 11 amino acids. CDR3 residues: CASKGTVKQYF. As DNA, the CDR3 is TGTGCCAGTAAGGGCACTGTTAAGCAGTATTTT.

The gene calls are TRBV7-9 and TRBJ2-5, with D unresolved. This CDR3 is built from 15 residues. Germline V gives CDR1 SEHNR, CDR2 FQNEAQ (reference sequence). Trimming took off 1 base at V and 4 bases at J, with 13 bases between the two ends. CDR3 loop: CASSLVPLGPETQYF. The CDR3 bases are TGTGCCAGCAGCTTAGTCCCCCTCGGGCCAGAGACCCAGTACTTC. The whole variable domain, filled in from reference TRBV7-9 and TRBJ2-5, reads DTGVSQNPRHKITKRGQNVTFRCDPISEHNRLYWYRQTLGQGPEFLTYFQNEAQLEKSRLLSDRFSAERPKGSFSTLEIQRTEQGDSAMYLCASSLVPLGPETQYFGPGTRLLVL.

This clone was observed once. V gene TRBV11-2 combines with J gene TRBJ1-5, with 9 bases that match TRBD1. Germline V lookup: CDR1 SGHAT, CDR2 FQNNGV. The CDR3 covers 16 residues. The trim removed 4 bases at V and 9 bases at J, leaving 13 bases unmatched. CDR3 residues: CASSCRDRDENWPQHF. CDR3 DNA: TGTGCCAGCAGCTGCCGGGACAGGGACGAAAATTGGCCCCAGCATTTT.

The CDR3 DNA sequence: TGTGCCAGCAGGAGAGGACAGACCAAAACCGGGGAGCTGTTTTTT. It yields the protein CASRRGQTKTGELFF. The rearrangement uses TRBV28 and TRBJ2-2; possibly TRBD1 for D (6 bases). Germline V gene lookup returns CDR1 MDHEN and CDR2 SYDVKM. CDR3 size: 15 residues. V gave up 6 bases and J gave up 5 bases, with 16 bases separating them. Full variable domain (outside the CDR3, taken from reference TRBV28 and TRBJ2-2): DVKVTQSSRYLVKRTGEKVFLECVQDMDHENMFWYRQDPGLGLRLIYFSYDVKMKEKGDIPEGYSVSREKKERFSLILESASTNQTSMYLCASRRGQTKTGELFFGEGSRLTVL.

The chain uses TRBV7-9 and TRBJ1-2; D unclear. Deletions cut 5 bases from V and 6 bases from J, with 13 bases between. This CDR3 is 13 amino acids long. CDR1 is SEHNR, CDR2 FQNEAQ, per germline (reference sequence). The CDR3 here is CASSRTPGDGYTF. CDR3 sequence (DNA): TGTGCCAGCAGCCGGACCCCTGGAGATGGCTACACCTTC. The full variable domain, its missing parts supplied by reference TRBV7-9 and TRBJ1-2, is DTGVSQNPRHKITKRGQNVTFRCDPISEHNRLYWYRQTLGQGPEFLTYFQNEAQLEKSRLLSDRFSAERPKGSFSTLEIQRTEQGDSAMYLCASSRTPGDGYTFGSGTRLTVV.

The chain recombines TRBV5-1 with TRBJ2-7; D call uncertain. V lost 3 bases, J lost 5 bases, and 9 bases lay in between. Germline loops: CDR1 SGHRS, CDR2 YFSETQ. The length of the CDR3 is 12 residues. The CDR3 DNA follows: TGCGCCAGCAGCTATGCGGCCCACGAGCAGTACTTC. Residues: CASSYAAHEQYF. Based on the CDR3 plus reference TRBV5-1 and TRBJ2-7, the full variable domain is KAGVTQTPRYLIKTRGQQVTLSCSPISGHRSVSWYQQTPGQGLQFLFEYFSETQRNKGNFPGRFSGRQFSNSRSEMNVSTLELGDSALYLCASSYAAHEQYFGPGTRLTVT.

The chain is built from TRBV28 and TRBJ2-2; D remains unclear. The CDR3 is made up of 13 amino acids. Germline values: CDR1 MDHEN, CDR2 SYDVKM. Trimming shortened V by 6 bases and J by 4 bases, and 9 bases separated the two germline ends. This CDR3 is CASRLDATGELFF. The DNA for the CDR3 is TGTGCCAGCAGATTGGACGCCACCGGGGAGCTGTTTTTT.

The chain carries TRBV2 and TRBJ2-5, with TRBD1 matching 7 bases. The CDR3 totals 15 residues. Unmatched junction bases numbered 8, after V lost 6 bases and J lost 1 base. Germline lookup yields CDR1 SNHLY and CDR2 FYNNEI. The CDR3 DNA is TGTGCCAGCAGGAACAGGGACAGCCTCCAAGAGACCCAGTACTTC. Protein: CASRNRDSLQETQYF.

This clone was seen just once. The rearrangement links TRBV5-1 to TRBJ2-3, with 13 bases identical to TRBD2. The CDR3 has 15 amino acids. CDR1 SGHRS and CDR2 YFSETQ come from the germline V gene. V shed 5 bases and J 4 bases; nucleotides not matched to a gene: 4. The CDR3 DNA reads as TGCGCCAGCAGGTTAACTAGCGGGAGGGCAGATACGCAGTATTTT. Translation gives CASRLTSGRADTQYF.

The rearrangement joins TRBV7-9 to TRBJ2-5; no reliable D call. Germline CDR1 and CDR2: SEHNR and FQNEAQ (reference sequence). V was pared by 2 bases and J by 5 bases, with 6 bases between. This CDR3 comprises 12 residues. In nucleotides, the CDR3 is TGTGCCAGCAGCTTATTAGTGGAGACCCAGTACTTC. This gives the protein CASSLLVETQYF.

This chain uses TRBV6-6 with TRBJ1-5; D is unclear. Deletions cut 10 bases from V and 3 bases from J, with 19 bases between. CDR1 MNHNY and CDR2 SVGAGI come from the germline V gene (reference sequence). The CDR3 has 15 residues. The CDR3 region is CATSFRADFNQPQHF. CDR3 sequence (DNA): TGTGCCACCTCTTTTAGGGCAGACTTCAATCAGCCCCAGCATTTT.

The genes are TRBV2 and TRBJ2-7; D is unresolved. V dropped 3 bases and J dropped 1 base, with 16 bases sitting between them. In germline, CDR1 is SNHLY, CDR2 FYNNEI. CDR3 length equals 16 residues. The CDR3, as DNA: TGTGCCAGCAGTGAGCCGGGCCAGATGGGGTCCTACGAGCAGTACTTC. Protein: CASSEPGQMGSYEQYF.